What follows describes a single T cell receptor beta chain. This clone has just one count. The specificity of this receptor is unknown. The record has no base qualities; no much larger clone is one base away. CDR1 and CDR2, per the germline V gene (reference sequence), are MNHEY and SMNVEV. The CDR3 covers 17 residues, taking in both the cysteine and the phenylalanine. Of the read, only the CDR3 DNA is kept; its 51 bases are in frame from base 1. V was cut back by 1 base and J by 3 bases, leaving a gap of 17 bases between them. CD8 naive samples consisted of CD45RO-negative cells that were positively selected for CCR7, yielding a CD45RA+CCR7+ population without TemRA cells. Donors were healthy HIV-negative adults with no recently reported acute infections or vaccinations. Every donor was a Caucasian adult living in Nashville, Tennessee, USA. Blood was obtained by leukapheresis, after which PBMCs were separated by Ficoll-Histopaque density gradient centrifugation and cryopreserved in liquid nitrogen vapor phase. Analytical flow cytometry was used to check the purity and quantity of each magnetically sorted T cell population. From each sorted fraction, genomic DNA was isolated and quantified by UV absorbance on a Nanodrop 2000c.

This entry is derived from a study of shared clonotypes between healthy human individuals (dated by TCRdb to the early 2020s). Regarding the complete study: The cohort included a few men and a couple of women between 18 and 49 years of age. To increase sequencing depth and limit assay-specific biases, TCR repertoire library preparation and sequencing were carried out by different laboratories using diverse techniques. Per donor, three plates each were used for CD4 naive and CD4 memory, two for CD8 naive, and one for CD8 memory. Each donor's leukapheresis produced roughly between roughly 0.9 and 9 billion PBMCs. To estimate repertoire size and how much clonotypes are shared between individuals, the study performed deep sequencing of blood TCR repertoires from 4 to 6 healthy adults.

Broad study findings and their caveats: Pairwise subsampling led to the expectation that sequencing depth would affect the degree of clonotype sharing among donors. Sharing across a few donors was observed for about 5% of naive CD4, about 4% of naive CD8, about 2.3% of memory CD4, and approximately 0.41% of memory CD8 clonotypes. Compared with non-shared clonotypes, clonotypes shared by all four sorted-subset donors had higher generation probabilities. Naive subsets generally had larger estimated clonotype richness than memory subsets did. Only blood was sampled, and tissue TCR repertoires likely differ from those in blood. Incomplete sequencing was indicated by rarefaction of sorted-subset datasets, despite the large sequencing depth. The genetic and exposure-history diversity represented was limited by the small number of donors.

TCR CDR3 regions were amplified from genomic DNA by multiplex PCR using the deep immunoSEQ assay. Extracted genomic DNA from each cell subset was spread evenly across all wells of several immunoSEQ 96-well plates, with each plate serving as a replicate. For sorted subsets, roughly 200 ng of genomic DNA, equivalent to about 30,000 T cell genomes, went into each replicate PCR. Purified libraries were measured with a Qubit 3.0 fluorometer, size-checked on a Bioanalyzer 2100, and measured again with the KAPA Library Quantification kit. Each immunoSEQ 96-well plate was sequenced on its own single-read 150-cycle Illumina NextSeq 550 flow cell. As for how the authors treated the data: Because only junctional sequences without quality scores were contained in the immunoSEQ output, filtering matching that applied to full-length reads could not be performed. To assign V/J genes and CDR3, sequences were annotated against IMGT germline references using PyIR, a Python wrapper for IgBLAST v1.9. Reads with weak V/J assignments (E-value above 1e-6), missing CDR3, stop codons, out-of-frame junctions, or ambiguous translated residues were removed. A V3J clonotype was defined by an identical inferred V gene, J gene, and CDR3 amino acid sequence. Percentage overlap between repertoires was calculated by dividing the number of shared unique clonotypes by the size of the smaller repertoire. Three approaches were used to assess repertoire richness: RTK rarefaction, the Chao1 estimator, and Recon v2.1 estimates of unobserved clonotypes. For all TCRbeta clonotypes obtained by the gDNA method from a few donors, generation probabilities were computed with OLGA. TCRdb provides this immuneACCESS table in a form limited to in-frame rearrangements. Some clones are lacking; in checked studies, under half of them reflect an unresolved V gene, and why the rest are absent is not known. That table supplies the V and J calls and clone size; D and trimming were determined from the DNA. A total of 1.5 million to 2.5 million clones appear in this sample, about 95% of them only once. The ten most abundant clones make up 1.2% of the sample.

The V and J genes are TRBV27 and TRBJ2-3; TRBD1 is possibly the D segment (6 matching bases). This TCR was recovered from a man younger than 30 in good health. The sequenced material came from naive CD8+ T cells sorted from blood. Read against the paper, the sample's cell subset or site label means: CD45RA+CCR7+. The CDR3 region reads CASSLLLGQGMTDTQYF. In nucleotide form, the sequence is TGTGCCAGCAGTTTATTATTAGGGCAGGGGATGACAGATACGCAGTATTTT.